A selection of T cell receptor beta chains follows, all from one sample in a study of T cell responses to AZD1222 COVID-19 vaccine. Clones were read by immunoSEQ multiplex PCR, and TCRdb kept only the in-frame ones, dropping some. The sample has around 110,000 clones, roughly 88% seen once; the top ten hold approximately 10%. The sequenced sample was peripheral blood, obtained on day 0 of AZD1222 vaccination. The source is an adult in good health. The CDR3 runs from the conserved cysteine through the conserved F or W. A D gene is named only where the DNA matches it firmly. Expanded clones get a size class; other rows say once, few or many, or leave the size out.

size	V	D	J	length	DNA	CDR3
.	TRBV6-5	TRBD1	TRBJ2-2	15	TGTGCCAGCAGTTACACGGGACAGCCCACCGGGGAGCTGTTTTTT	CASSYTGQPTGELFF
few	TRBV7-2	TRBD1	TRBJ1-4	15	TGTGCCAGCAGCCCCGGGACAGCTACTAATGAAAAACTGTTTTTT	CASSPGTATNEKLFF
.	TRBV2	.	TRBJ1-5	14	TGTGCCAGCAGGGAGAACCAGGGAAACCAGCCCCAGCATTTT	CASRENQGNQPQHF
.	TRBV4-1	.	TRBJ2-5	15	TGCGCCAGCAGCCAAGATGGGGGGCTACAAGAGACCCAGTACTTC	CASSQDGGLQETQYF
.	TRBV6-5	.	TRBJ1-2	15	TGTGCCAGCAGTTTATCTTCGGCGGTGTCATATGGCTACACCTTC	CASSLSSAVSYGYTF
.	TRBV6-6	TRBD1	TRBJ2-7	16	TGTGCCAGCAGTCCCAGACAGGGAAGGAGCTCCTACGAGCAGTACTTC	CASSPRQGRSSYEQYF
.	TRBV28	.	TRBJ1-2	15	TGTGCCAGCAGTTTCGCCCGAGGCGGGTCCTATGGCTACACCTTC	CASSFARGGSYGYTF
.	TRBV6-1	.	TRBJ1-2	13	TGTGCCAGCAGTGAAGGATGGGGGAATGGCTACACCTTC	CASSEGWGNGYTF
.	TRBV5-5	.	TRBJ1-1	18	TGTGCCAGCAGCCCAACGAAAGTCTTGAGGGGAGGGGGGGCTGAAGCTTTCTTT	CASSPTKVLRGGGAEAFF
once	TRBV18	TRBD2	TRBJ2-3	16	TGTGCCAGCTCTCGCTTGGGGAGGGCCATAGGAGATACGCAGTATTTT	CASSRLGRAIGDTQYF
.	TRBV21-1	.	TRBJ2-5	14	TGTGCCAGAGAGGGGCAGAGAATCCAAGAGACCCAGTACTTC	CAREGQRIQETQYF
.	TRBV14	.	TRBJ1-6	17	TGTGCCAGCAGCCAAGATCGATTCCGCTCCTATAATTCACCCCTCCACTTT	CASSQDRFRSYNSPLHF
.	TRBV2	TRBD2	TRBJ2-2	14	TGTGCCAGCAGCGCCCTTACTAGCGCCGGGGAGCTGTTTTTT	CASSALTSAGELFF
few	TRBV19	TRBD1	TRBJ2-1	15	TGTGCCACCAGGACAGGGGGCCGGACCTACAATGAGCAGTTCTTC	CATRTGGRTYNEQFF
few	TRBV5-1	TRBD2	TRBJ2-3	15	TGCGCCAGCAGCTGGAGCGGGACCCTCGCAGATACGCAGTATTTT	CASSWSGTLADTQYF
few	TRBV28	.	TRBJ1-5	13	TGTGCCAGCAGGGTCGGGGGGACTCAGCCCCAGCATTTT	CASRVGGTQPQHF
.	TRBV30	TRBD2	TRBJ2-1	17	TGTGCCTGGCGACTAGCGGGGGGGCGTTGGTCCTACAATGAGCAGTTCTTC	CAWRLAGGRWSYNEQFF
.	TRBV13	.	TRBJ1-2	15	TGTGCCAGCAGCTTAGGGGTACTAGGCGCCTATGGCTACACCTTC	CASSLGVLGAYGYTF
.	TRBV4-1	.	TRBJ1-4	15	TGCGCCAGCAGCCGCCAGGCAGTAGGTGATGAAAAACTGTTTTTT	CASSRQAVGDEKLFF
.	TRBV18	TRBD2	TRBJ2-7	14	TGTGCCAGTCGGGCGGGGGGTAGCTCCTACGAGCAGTACTTC	CASRAGGSSYEQYF
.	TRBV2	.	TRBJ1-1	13	TGTGCCAGCAGTCTGAGGGGTAGCACTGAAGCTTTCTTT	CASSLRGSTEAFF
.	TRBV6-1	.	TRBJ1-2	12	TGTGCCAGCAGTGAAGGGGGTGTTGGCTACACCTTC	CASSEGGVGYTF
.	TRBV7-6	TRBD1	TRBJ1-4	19	TGTGCCAGCAGCCCTACCGGGACAGAGCCTTTGTCAACTAATGAAAAACTGTTTTTT	CASSPTGTEPLSTNEKLFF
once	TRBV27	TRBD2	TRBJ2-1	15	TGTGCCAGCAGTTTATCCCTAGCGGGGTACAATGAGCAGTTCTTC	CASSLSLAGYNEQFF
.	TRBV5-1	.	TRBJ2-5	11	TGCGCCAGCAGCCTCCAAGAGACCCAGTACTTC	CASSLQETQYF
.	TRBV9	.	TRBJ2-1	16	TGTGCCAGCAGCGTAGCGGTAGGGTGGGGGGAGAATGAGCAGTTCTTC	CASSVAVGWGENEQFF
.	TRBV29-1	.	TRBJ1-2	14	TGCAGCGTTGAAGAATTGACAGGAAACTATGGCTACACCTTC	CSVEELTGNYGYTF
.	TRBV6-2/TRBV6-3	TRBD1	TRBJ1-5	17	TGTGCCAGCAGTCAACCGGGACAGGGTTGGAGCAATCAGCCCCAGCATTTT	CASSQPGQGWSNQPQHF
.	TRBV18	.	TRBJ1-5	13	TGTGCCAGCTCACCAGGGAACAATCAGCCCCAGCATTTT	CASSPGNNQPQHF